This is a list of T cell receptor beta chains from one sample in a study of CD8 T cells in Susac syndrome. Each CDR3 protein gets one entry after TCRdb re-called the immunoSEQ multiplex PCR reads with MiXCR. The sample consists of about 200,000 distinct CDR3 sequences, 85% to 95% of them appearing once. Sequenced input: CD4+ T cells from PBMCs. All receptors come from a human donor in good health. Each CDR3 is given with its conserved first and last residue. A D gene is named only where the DNA matches it firmly. Expanded clones are given a class, and other clones once, few, many or no size at all.

v_gene	d_gene	j_gene	abundance	CDR3nt	CDR3aa
TRBV3-1	-	TRBJ1-1	-	TGTGCCAGCAGCCAGGATCCGAACACTGAAGCTTTCTTT	CASSQDPNTEAFF
TRBV15	-	TRBJ2-5	-	TGTGCCACCAGCAGAGATGTAGAGACCCAGTACTTC	CATSRDVETQYF
TRBV7-3	-	TRBJ1-1	-	TGTGCCAGCAGCGTAACAGGTGGGACTGAAGCTTTCTTT	CASSVTGGTEAFF
TRBV19	TRBD1	TRBJ2-3	-	TGTGCCAGTAGTCCCCAGACAGGGGCCACAGATACGCAGTATTTT	CASSPQTGATDTQYF
TRBV7-2	TRBD2	TRBJ2-1	-	TGTGCCAGCAGGGTCCGGGGGGGCCAACGATATGAGCAGTTCTTC	CASRVRGGQRYEQFF
TRBV29-1	TRBD1	TRBJ1-1	-	TGCAGCGTTTCAAACAGGGGGCTCCTGAAGGCTTTCTTT	CSVSNRGLLKAFF
TRBV5-1	-	TRBJ2-5	once	TGCGCCAGCAGCTCGACATACGAAGAGACCCAGTACTTC	CASSSTYEETQYF
TRBV4-1	-	TRBJ2-1	-	TGCGCCAGCAGCCAAGATACTCCGGGGCAGTTCTTC	CASSQDTPGQFF
TRBV28	-	TRBJ2-5	-	TGTGCCAGCGTCGAGGGACCCGGGACCCAGTACTTC	CASVEGPGTQYF
TRBV7-2	TRBD2	TRBJ2-1	once	TGTGCCAGCAGCGGAACTAGCGGGGGGGCCCGCAATGAGCAGTTCTTC	CASSGTSGGARNEQFF
TRBV29-1	-	TRBJ1-2	-	TGCAGCGTCCCTCGGGTAGGGGCGTCCTCTAACTATGGCTACACCTTC	CSVPRVGASSNYGYTF
TRBV4-1	-	TRBJ2-3	-	TGCGCCAGCAGCCAAGCTCCGGACTCATCGCAGTATTTT	CASSQAPDSSQYF
TRBV3-1	TRBD2	TRBJ2-1	-	TGTGCCAGCAGCCAAACGACTAGCGGGGGGTTTGAGCAGTTCTTC	CASSQTTSGGFEQFF
TRBV14	-	TRBJ2-3	once	TGTGCCAGCAGCATTGTTCCCGATACGCAGTATTTT	CASSIVPDTQYF
TRBV14	-	TRBJ1-1	-	TGTGCCAGCAGCCAAGATCCCGGGGACGCTGAAGCTTTCTTT	CASSQDPGDAEAFF
TRBV20-1	TRBD1	TRBJ1-6	-	TGCAGTGGGCAGACAGGGGAAGAAAATAATTCACCCCTCCACTTT	CSGQTGEENNSPLHF
TRBV30	-	TRBJ1-1	-	TGTGCCTGGAGGGCGGGGGGCGTTGGTGAAGCTTTCTTT	CAWRAGGVGEAFF
TRBV7-3	TRBD2	TRBJ2-1	-	TGTGCCAGCAGCTTAACGGGGAGCGGGAGTAACAATGAGCAGTTCTTC	CASSLTGSGSNNEQFF
TRBV7-9	-	TRBJ1-6	-	TGTGCCAGCAGCTTACTCACAGGGTCTAATTCACCCCTCCACTTT	CASSLLTGSNSPLHF
TRBV20-1	-	TRBJ2-1	-	TGCAGTGCTAGCGGGGGTCTTCTTGGTCCCTACAATGAGCAGTTCTTC	CSASGGLLGPYNEQFF
TRBV4-3	-	TRBJ1-2	-	TGCGCCAGCAGCCTATCCCAGGGTTGGTATGGCTACACCTTC	CASSLSQGWYGYTF
TRBV29-1	TRBD1	TRBJ1-2	-	TGCAGCGTGGGACAGGATGCAAACACCTTC	CSVGQDANTF
TRBV29-1	-	TRBJ2-5	-	TGCAGCGTTAGGGTGTCGGAGACCCAGTACTTC	CSVRVSETQYF
TRBV10-3	TRBD2	TRBJ2-1	once	TGTGCCATCAGCCGGCGGGGGGAATCCTACAATGAGCAGTTCTTC	CAISRRGESYNEQFF
TRBV28	TRBD1	TRBJ2-5	-	TGTGCCAGCACCGTGACAGGGGAAGAGACCCAGTACTTC	CASTVTGEETQYF
TRBV12-3/TRBV12-4	-	TRBJ2-3	-	TGTGCCAGCAGCCCCCTCCAGAAGGATACGCAGTATTTT	CASSPLQKDTQYF
TRBV24-1	TRBD2	TRBJ2-3	-	TGTGCCACCAGTTCAAGTAAAGGAGCGGGGGGGCTTCGATTGACAGATACGCAGTATTTT	CATSSSKGAGGLRLTDTQYF
TRBV20-1	-	TRBJ1-2	-	TGCGGATCTAACTCGGGAGTCCCTTTAGGAGGCTACACCTTC	CGSNSGVPLGGYTF
TRBV20-1	-	TRBJ1-6	-	TGCAGTGCTAGGGAAGGCGGGTTAACTTATAATTCACCCCTCCACTTT	CSAREGGLTYNSPLHF
TRBV6-1	-	TRBJ2-5	-	TGTGCCAGCAGGCGGCCCGGGCGGGATGCCCCAGGGACCCAGTACTTC	CASRRPGRDAPGTQYF
TRBV18	-	TRBJ2-1	-	TGTGCCAGCTCACCAACGGAGATGCAGTTCTTC	CASSPTEMQFF
TRBV20-1	TRBD1	TRBJ1-5	-	TGCAGTGCTAGTAAACAGGGGTATCAGCCCCAGCATTTT	CSASKQGYQPQHF
TRBV30	-	TRBJ1-1	-	TGTGCCTGGGACGTTCAGGGAACTGAAGCTTTCTTT	CAWDVQGTEAFF
TRBV20-1	-	TRBJ2-5	-	TGCAGTCCTCGGGGGATGGAGACCCAGTACTTC	CSPRGMETQYF
TRBV20-1	TRBD2	TRBJ2-5	-	TGCAGTGCTCTTCCGGGAGGCCAAGAGACCCAGTACTTC	CSALPGGQETQYF
TRBV20-1	TRBD1	TRBJ1-6	-	TGCAGTGCTAGACCCGGGACAGGGGGACATTCACCCCTCCACTTT	CSARPGTGGHSPLHF